A single TCR beta chain is shown here with its context. Authors' data handling: Amplification from reference gene primers served as the basis for estimated nucleated cell counts. Clones were sequenced by immunoSEQ multiplex PCR, and TCRdb holds only the in-frame ones, with some missing. V, J and clone size are taken as reported in that table, and D and trimming were inferred from the DNA itself. Here the sample spans hundreds of thousands of clones, roughly 90% being singletons. All enrollees were about 18 to 100 years old and from about 24 US areas. Exposed enrollees encountered a COVID-19 case at some point within 2 weeks before study entry. The data were obtained in a study of blood T cell repertoires in COVID-19. About the study: Whether acute or convalescent, the COVID-19 samples came from the United States, Italy and Spain.

Germline V gives CDR1 LGHNT, CDR2 FRNRAP. J was trimmed by 7 bases and V by 6 bases; bases with no gene match: 10. The CDR3 has 15 amino acids. The chain recombines TRBV12-5 with TRBJ2-1, with 9 bases identical to TRBD1. This TCR came from a woman aged 50 to 65 who had been exposed to COVID-19. Sequencing was done on a sample of PBMCs or T cells enriched from blood (not recorded which). The CDR3 region has the DNA TGTGCTAGTGGCCCGGACAGGGGCGGGGGAAATGAGCAGTTCTTC. Translation: CASGPDRGGGNEQFF.